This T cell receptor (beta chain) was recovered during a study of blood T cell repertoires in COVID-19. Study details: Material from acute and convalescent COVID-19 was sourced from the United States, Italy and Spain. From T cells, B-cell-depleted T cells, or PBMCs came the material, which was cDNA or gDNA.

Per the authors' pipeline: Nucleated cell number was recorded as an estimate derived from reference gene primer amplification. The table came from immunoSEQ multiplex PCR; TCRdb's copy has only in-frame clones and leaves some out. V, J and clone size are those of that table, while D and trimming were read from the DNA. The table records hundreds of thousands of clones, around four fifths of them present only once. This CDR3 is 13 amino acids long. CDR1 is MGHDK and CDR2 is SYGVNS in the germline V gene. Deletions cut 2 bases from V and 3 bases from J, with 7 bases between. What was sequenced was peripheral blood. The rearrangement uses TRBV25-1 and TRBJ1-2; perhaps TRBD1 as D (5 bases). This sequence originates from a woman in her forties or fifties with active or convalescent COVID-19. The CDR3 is CASSEGRDYGYTF. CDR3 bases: TGTGCCAGCAGTGAAGGCAGGGACTATGGCTACACCTTC.